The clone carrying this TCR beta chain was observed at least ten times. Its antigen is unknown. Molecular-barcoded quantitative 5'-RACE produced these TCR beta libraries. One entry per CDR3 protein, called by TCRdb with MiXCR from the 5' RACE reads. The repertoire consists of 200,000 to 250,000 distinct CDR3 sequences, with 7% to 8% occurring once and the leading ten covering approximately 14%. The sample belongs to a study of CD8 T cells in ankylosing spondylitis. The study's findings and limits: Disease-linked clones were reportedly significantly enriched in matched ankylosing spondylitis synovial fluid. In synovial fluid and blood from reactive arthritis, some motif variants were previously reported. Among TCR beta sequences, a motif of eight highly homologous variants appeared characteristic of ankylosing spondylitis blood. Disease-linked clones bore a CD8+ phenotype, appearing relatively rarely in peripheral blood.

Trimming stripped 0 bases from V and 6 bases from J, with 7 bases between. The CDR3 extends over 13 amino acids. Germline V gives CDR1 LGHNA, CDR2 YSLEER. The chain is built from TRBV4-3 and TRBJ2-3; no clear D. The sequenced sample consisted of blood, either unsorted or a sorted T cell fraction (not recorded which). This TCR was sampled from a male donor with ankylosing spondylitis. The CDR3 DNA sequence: TGCGCCAGCAGCCAAGATCGCGAGGATACGCAGTATTTT. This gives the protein CASSQDREDTQYF.